These 11 T cell receptor beta chains originate from one sample sequenced in a study of control samples from healthy donors and cancer patients. Data came from immunoSEQ multiplex PCR; TCRdb stores just in-frame clones and leaves some out. The ten most abundant clones cover more than 2% of a sample with some 190,000 clones. The sequencing input was blood. The source of these receptors is a woman aged 25 to 39 in good health.

This rearrangement joins TRBV7-2 to TRBJ2-5; weak D call: TRBD2 (6 bases). CDR3 length: 16 residues. CDR1 SGHTA and CDR2 FQGNSA come from the germline V gene. The ends were cut back, 8 bases at V and 2 bases at J, with 21 bases in the middle. CDR3 DNA sequence: TGTGCCAGCGCGCCCCGTGGCGGGGCCGGACAAGAGACCCAGTACTTC. It translates to CASAPRGGAGQETQYF.

The gene calls are TRBV21-1 and TRBJ1-4. TRBV21-1 is recorded as a pseudogene. The CDR3 loop spans 13 amino acids. Here the CDR3 reads CASSRGSNEKLFF. The CDR3 bases are TGTGCCAGCAGCAGGGGGTCCAATGAAAAACTGTTTTTT.

V is TRBV7-9 and J is TRBJ1-4; D gene uncertain. Trimming pared 5 bases from V and 7 bases from J, leaving 11 bases between. The CDR3 loop spans 13 amino acids. Germline-derived CDR1 and CDR2 are SEHNR and FQNEAQ (reference sequence). The CDR3 region is CASSLGPSEKLFF. For the CDR3, the DNA is TGTGCCAGCAGCCTCGGCCCCAGTGAAAAACTGTTTTTT. The whole variable domain, filled in from reference TRBV7-9 and TRBJ1-4, reads DTGVSQNPRHKITKRGQNVTFRCDPISEHNRLYWYRQTLGQGPEFLTYFQNEAQLEKSRLLSDRFSAERPKGSFSTLEIQRTEQGDSAMYLCASSLGPSEKLFFGSGTQLSVL.

V gene TRBV6-6 combines with J gene TRBJ2-2, with a tentative D call TRBD2 (6 bases). The germline V gene encodes CDR1 MNHNY and CDR2 SVGAGI (reference sequence). The CDR3 is 15 amino acids. V lost 2 bases to trimming and J lost 5 bases, with 12 bases between them. CDR3 DNA: TGTGCCAGCAGTTACCCGGAGGGTGGGACCGGGGAGCTGTTTTTT. This codes for CASSYPEGGTGELFF.

Turning to this clone: In the same sample, other DNA sequences code for this CDR3. This sequence joins TRBV27 and TRBJ1-5; D gene unclear. Germline V gives CDR1 MNHEY, CDR2 SMNVEV (reference sequence). The CDR3 is made up of 14 amino acids. Trimming pared 2 bases from V and 7 bases from J, leaving 12 bases between. CDR3 region: CASSLGRGNQPQHF. The CDR3 bases are TGTGCCAGCAGTTTAGGTCGAGGGAACCAGCCCCAGCATTTT.

This chain joins TRBV28 and TRBJ1-1, with D maybe TRBD1 (5 bases). Trimming took 3 bases from V and 5 from J, leaving 10 bases between them. Germline CDR1 and CDR2: MDHEN and SYDVKM. The CDR3 is 13 residues long. CDR3 loop: CASSLAGQTEAFF. CDR3 DNA: TGTGCCAGCAGTTTGGCAGGGCAAACTGAAGCTTTCTTT.

The chain employs TRBV6-1 and TRBJ2-7; no firm D call. Trimming left V 2 bases short and J 4 bases short, with 12 bases between. Germline values: CDR1 MNHNS, CDR2 SASEGT. CDR3 size: 14 residues. Here the CDR3 DNA reads TGTGCCAGCAGTGAAATCGAGCTGGGGTACGAGCAGTACTTC. It encodes CASSEIELGYEQYF.

The chain combines TRBV9 with TRBJ2-1; 10 positions agree with TRBD2. This CDR3 has 15 amino acids. The V gene's germline CDR1 is SGDLS and CDR2 YYNGEE. V gave up 0 bases and J gave up 6 bases; unmatched junction bases: 3. The CDR3 region has the DNA TGTGCCAGCAGCGTAGTTAGCGGGGGGTTCAATGAGCAGTTCTTC. Protein: CASSVVSGGFNEQFF.

The CDR3 coding sequence is TGTGCCAGCAGCCGGAGACAGGGCGGAAACACCATATATTTT. Protein sequence: CASSRRQGGNTIYF. This chain joins TRBV3-1 (or the pseudogene TRBV3-2) and TRBJ1-3; 7 bases map to TRBD1. The ends lost 4 bases at V and 4 bases at J; junction bases unmatched: 4. CDR1 LGHDT and CDR2 YNNKEL come from the germline V gene (reference sequence). The CDR3 covers 14 residues.

The chain recombines TRBV7-9 with TRBJ1-2; D not resolved. Between the trimmed V and J ends, which lost 2 bases and 4 bases, there was a span of 8 bases. The germline CDR1 and CDR2 sequences are SEHNR and FQNEAQ (reference sequence). The CDR3 runs to 13 residues. This CDR3 reads CASSLLGVYGYTF. CDR3 nucleotides: TGTGCCAGCAGCTTACTGGGCGTCTATGGCTACACCTTC.

CDR3 sequence (DNA): TGTGCCAGCAGCGAGGGGGGGGCGACTGATCAGCCCCAGCATTTT. As protein: CASSEGGATDQPQHF. This chain uses TRBV9 with TRBJ1-5; possible D gene TRBD1, 6 bases. From germline, CDR1 is SGDLS and CDR2 YYNGEE. V was pared by 3 bases and J by 5 bases, with 15 bases between. The CDR3 contains 15 residues.